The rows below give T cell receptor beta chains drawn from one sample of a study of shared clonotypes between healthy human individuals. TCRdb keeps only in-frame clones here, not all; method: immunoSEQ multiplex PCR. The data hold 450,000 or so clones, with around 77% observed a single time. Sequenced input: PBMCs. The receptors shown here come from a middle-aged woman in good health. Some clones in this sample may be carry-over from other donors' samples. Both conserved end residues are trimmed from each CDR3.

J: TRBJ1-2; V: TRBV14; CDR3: ASSQQGVGGYT
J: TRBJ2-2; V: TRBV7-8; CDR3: ASLAGRTGELF
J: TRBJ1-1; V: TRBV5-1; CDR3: ASSLSTAQGGQEAF
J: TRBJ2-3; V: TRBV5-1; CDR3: ASSPRLAGPTDTQY
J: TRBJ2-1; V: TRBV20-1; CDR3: SADRGSEQF
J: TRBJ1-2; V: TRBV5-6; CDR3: ASSTRGWGYT
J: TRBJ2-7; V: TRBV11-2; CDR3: ASSPGDYEQY
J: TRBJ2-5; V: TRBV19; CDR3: ASSINREETQY
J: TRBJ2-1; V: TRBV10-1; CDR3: ASSDPFSNEQF
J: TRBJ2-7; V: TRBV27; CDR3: ASGWTVDEQY
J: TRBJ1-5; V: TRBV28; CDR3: ASSPRQGEPQH
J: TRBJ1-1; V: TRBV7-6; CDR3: ASSSNQGGDTEAF
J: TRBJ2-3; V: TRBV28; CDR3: ASSSDPEGTDTQY
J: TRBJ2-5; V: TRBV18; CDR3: ASSIVSETQY
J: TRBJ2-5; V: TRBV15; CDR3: ATSRHGETQY
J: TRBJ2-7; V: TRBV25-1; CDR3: ASIDRAWNEQY
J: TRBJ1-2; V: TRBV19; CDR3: ASSIQGANYGYT
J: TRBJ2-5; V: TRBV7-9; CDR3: ASSLVRETQY
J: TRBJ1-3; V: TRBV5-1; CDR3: ASSFQSLTNSGNTIY
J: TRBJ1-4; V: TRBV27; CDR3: ASSLGRRYNEKLF
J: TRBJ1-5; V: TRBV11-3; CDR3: ASSHTGGWCNQPQH
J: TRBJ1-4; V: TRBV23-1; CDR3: ASSRSGGLEKLF
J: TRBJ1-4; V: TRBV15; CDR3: ATSRSANEKLF
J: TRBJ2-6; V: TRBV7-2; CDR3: ASGSGANVLT
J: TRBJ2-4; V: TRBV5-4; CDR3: ASSLGGPLAKNIQY
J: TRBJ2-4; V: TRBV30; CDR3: AWSVSGTKNIQY
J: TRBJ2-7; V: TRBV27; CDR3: ASSTRLAGYEQY
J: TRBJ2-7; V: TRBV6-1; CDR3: ASSEGQGFYEQY
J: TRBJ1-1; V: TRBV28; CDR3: ASSPFFGNMNTEAF
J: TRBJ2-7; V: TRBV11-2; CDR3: ASSLDRDRTSYEQY
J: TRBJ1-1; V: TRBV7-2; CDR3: ASSLGRDGMNTEAF
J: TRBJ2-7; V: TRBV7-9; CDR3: ASSFGTTASYEQY
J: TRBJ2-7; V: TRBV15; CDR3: ATSILAGDGAEQY
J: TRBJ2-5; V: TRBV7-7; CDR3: ASGQLGGSQETQY
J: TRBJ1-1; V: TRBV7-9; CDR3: ASSWMGGEEAF